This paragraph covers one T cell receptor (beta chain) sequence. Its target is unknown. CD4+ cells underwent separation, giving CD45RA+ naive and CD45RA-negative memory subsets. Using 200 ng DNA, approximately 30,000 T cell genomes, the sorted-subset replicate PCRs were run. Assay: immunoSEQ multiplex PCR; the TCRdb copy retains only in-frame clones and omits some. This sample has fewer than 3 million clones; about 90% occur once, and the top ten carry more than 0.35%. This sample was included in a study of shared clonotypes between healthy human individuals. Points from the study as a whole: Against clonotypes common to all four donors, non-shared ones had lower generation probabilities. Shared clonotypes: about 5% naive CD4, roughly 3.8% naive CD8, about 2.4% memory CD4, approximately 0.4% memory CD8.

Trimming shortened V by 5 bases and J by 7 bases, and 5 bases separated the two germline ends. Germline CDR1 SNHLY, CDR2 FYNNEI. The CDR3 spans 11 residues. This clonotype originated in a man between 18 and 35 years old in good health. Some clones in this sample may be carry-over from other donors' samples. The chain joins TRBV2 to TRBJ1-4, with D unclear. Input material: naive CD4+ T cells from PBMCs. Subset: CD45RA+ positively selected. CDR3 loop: CASSLAEKLFF. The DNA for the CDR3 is TGTGCCAGCAGTCTAGCTGAAAAACTGTTTTTT.